The clone carrying this T cell receptor beta chain has just one count. The antigen is undetermined. The second PCR ran roughly 7 to 11 cycles with a sample-barcoded 5' primer and J-beta primers. TCRdb re-derived calls from the 5' RACE reads in MiXCR, one entry per CDR3 protein. The sample contains fewer than 1 million distinct CDR3 sequences, around two fifths of which appear only once. These data come from a study of blood T cells in healthy people across ages. The wider study: The capture of about one barcoded beta molecule per two T cells was achieved by template switching.

Germline lookup yields CDR1 MNHEY and CDR2 SMNVEV (reference sequence). Trimming took off 5 bases at V and 3 bases at J, with 11 bases between the two ends. The CDR3 runs 14 residues. Findings of the study overall: Roughly linearly, TCR beta diversity per million T cells fell as age increased.

Ten milliliters of peripheral blood were drawn from each donor into EDTA-treated tubes. The specimen was blood. The chain recombines TRBV27 with TRBJ1-5; maybe TRBD1 (6 bases). This receptor was identified in a man in his 60s in good health. CDR3 in DNA: TGTGCCAGCAGTCCTCGGACAGCCAATCAGCCCCAGCATTTT. It encodes CASSPRTANQPQHF.